A selection of T cell receptor beta chains follows, all from one sample in a study of response to subunit inactivated influenza vaccine. Each CDR3 protein is one row after TCRdb ran MiXCR on the RT-PCR reads. The data show about 800,000 distinct CDR3 sequences, 21% seen once. This sample comprised PBMCs from blood, obtained 4 to 6 days after vaccination. These receptors were obtained from a man aged 45-65 years who received an inactivated influenza vaccine. CDR3s include the opening cysteine and the closing phenylalanine or tryptophan. The order of the fields is clone size, J gene, CDR3 length, V gene, D gene, CDR3 DNA, CDR3 protein. The D gene is left open where the match is weak. Not all rows give a size; the values are once, few, many and, for expanded clones, a class.

clone size: few; J gene: TRBJ2-1; CDR3 length: 11; V gene: TRBV5-6; D gene: NA; CDR3 DNA: TGTGCCAGCAGCTTGGAGCGAGTGCAGTTCTTC; CDR3 protein: CASSLERVQFF
clone size: NA; J gene: TRBJ2-5; CDR3 length: 17; V gene: TRBV12-3/TRBV12-4; D gene: TRBD2; CDR3 DNA: TGTGCCAGCAGTTTGGCTAGCGGGGGGGCCCTGGGAGAGACCCAGTACTTC; CDR3 protein: CASSLASGGALGETQYF
clone size: NA; J gene: TRBJ2-5; CDR3 length: 14; V gene: TRBV29-1; D gene: NA; CDR3 DNA: TGCAGCGTTGAGAACAGACGCCCTTTAGAGACCCAGTACTTC; CDR3 protein: CSVENRRPLETQYF
clone size: many; J gene: TRBJ1-2; CDR3 length: 13; V gene: TRBV12-3/TRBV12-4; D gene: NA; CDR3 DNA: TGTGCCAGCAGTGCAGATAATAACTATGGCTACACCTTC; CDR3 protein: CASSADNNYGYTF
clone size: NA; J gene: TRBJ2-1; CDR3 length: 16; V gene: TRBV6-2/TRBV6-3; D gene: TRBD2; CDR3 DNA: TGTGCCAGCAGTTTCGGACTAGCGGGGGGGGGCAATGAGCAGTTCTTC; CDR3 protein: CASSFGLAGGGNEQFF
clone size: once; J gene: TRBJ2-3; CDR3 length: 15; V gene: TRBV6-2/TRBV6-3; D gene: NA; CDR3 DNA: TGTGCCAGCAGTTCCGGGCAGGGGTCCGCAGATACGCAGTATTTT; CDR3 protein: CASSSGQGSADTQYF
clone size: few; J gene: TRBJ2-2; CDR3 length: 17; V gene: TRBV5-5; D gene: TRBD2; CDR3 DNA: TGTGCCAGCAGCCTTGGGTCGGGACTAGCGGCCACCGGGGAGCTGTTTTTT; CDR3 protein: CASSLGSGLAATGELFF
clone size: NA; J gene: TRBJ2-7; CDR3 length: 14; V gene: TRBV20-1; D gene: NA; CDR3 DNA: TGCAGTGCTAGCGGAGCTTCCAGCTCCTACGAGCAGTACTTC; CDR3 protein: CSASGASSSYEQYF
clone size: few; J gene: TRBJ2-3; CDR3 length: 12; V gene: TRBV29-1; D gene: NA; CDR3 DNA: TGCAGCGTGGCGACTAGCACAGATACGCAGTATTTT; CDR3 protein: CSVATSTDTQYF
clone size: few; J gene: TRBJ2-1; CDR3 length: 16; V gene: TRBV4-2; D gene: TRBD2; CDR3 DNA: TGTGCCAGCAGCCCAAGGCATGGGACTAGCATGGATGAGCAGTTCTTC; CDR3 protein: CASSPRHGTSMDEQFF
clone size: few; J gene: TRBJ1-1; CDR3 length: 15; V gene: TRBV5-1; D gene: NA; CDR3 DNA: TGCGCCAGCAGCTTGGATACAGGGATGAACACTGAAGCTTTCTTT; CDR3 protein: CASSLDTGMNTEAFF
clone size: many; J gene: TRBJ2-3; CDR3 length: 14; V gene: TRBV7-8; D gene: TRBD2; CDR3 DNA: TGTGCCAGCAGCTCCGGACTAGTAGCAGATACGCAGTATTTT; CDR3 protein: CASSSGLVADTQYF
clone size: few; J gene: TRBJ2-4; CDR3 length: 13; V gene: TRBV10-3; D gene: NA; CDR3 DNA: TGTGCCATCAGTGACAGCTACGGGAACATTCAGTACTTC; CDR3 protein: CAISDSYGNIQYF
clone size: NA; J gene: TRBJ2-1; CDR3 length: 14; V gene: TRBV10-3; D gene: NA; CDR3 DNA: TGTGCCATCAGTGACGGGGGTCTCTACAATGAGCAGTTCTTC; CDR3 protein: CAISDGGLYNEQFF
clone size: few; J gene: TRBJ2-7; CDR3 length: 14; V gene: TRBV2; D gene: TRBD2; CDR3 DNA: TGTGCCAGCAGTGGTAGGCTAGCGGGGTACGAGCAGTACTTC; CDR3 protein: CASSGRLAGYEQYF
clone size: few; J gene: TRBJ2-2; CDR3 length: 15; V gene: TRBV6-5; D gene: TRBD2; CDR3 DNA: TGTGCCAGCAGTTGGCTAGCGGGGAACACCGGGGAGCTGTTTTTT; CDR3 protein: CASSWLAGNTGELFF
clone size: NA; J gene: TRBJ2-7; CDR3 length: 18; V gene: TRBV6-5; D gene: TRBD2; CDR3 DNA: TGTGCCAGCAGTTACTCGAAACTAGCGGGAGAGGGAACCTACGAGCAGTACTTC; CDR3 protein: CASSYSKLAGEGTYEQYF
clone size: NA; J gene: TRBJ2-7; CDR3 length: 16; V gene: TRBV15; D gene: TRBD1; CDR3 DNA: TGTGCCACCAGCCGGAGAGGGGGACAGGGGGCAAGCGAGCAGTACTTC; CDR3 protein: CATSRRGGQGASEQYF
clone size: few; J gene: TRBJ1-5; CDR3 length: 13; V gene: TRBV30; D gene: NA; CDR3 DNA: TGTGCCTGGAGCCGACAGAGCAATCAGCCCCAGCATTTT; CDR3 protein: CAWSRQSNQPQHF
clone size: NA; J gene: TRBJ2-3; CDR3 length: 17; V gene: TRBV7-6; D gene: TRBD2; CDR3 DNA: TGTGCCAGCAGCTTATTATCTAGCGGGGGGGCCACAGATACGCAGTATTTT; CDR3 protein: CASSLLSSGGATDTQYF
clone size: NA; J gene: TRBJ1-1; CDR3 length: 16; V gene: TRBV7-9; D gene: NA; CDR3 DNA: TGTGCCAGCAGCGGGATACTTGGACAGCTGAACACTGAAGCTTTCTTT; CDR3 protein: CASSGILGQLNTEAFF
clone size: few; J gene: TRBJ1-2; CDR3 length: 13; V gene: TRBV3-1; D gene: NA; CDR3 DNA: TGTGCCAGCAGCCAAGCTGCAGACTATGGCTACACCTTC; CDR3 protein: CASSQAADYGYTF
clone size: NA; J gene: TRBJ2-5; CDR3 length: 13; V gene: TRBV12-3/TRBV12-4; D gene: NA; CDR3 DNA: TGTGCCAGCAGTAGGGAAAGGGCCGAGACCCAGTACTTC; CDR3 protein: CASSRERAETQYF
clone size: few; J gene: TRBJ2-7; CDR3 length: 14; V gene: TRBV20-1; D gene: NA; CDR3 DNA: TGCAGTGCTTATACAGGAATATCCCCCTACGAGCAGTACTTC; CDR3 protein: CSAYTGISPYEQYF
clone size: NA; J gene: TRBJ1-3; CDR3 length: 15; V gene: TRBV10-3; D gene: NA; CDR3 DNA: TGTGCCATCAGTGAGTCTGTGGACAAAGGAAACACCATATATTTT; CDR3 protein: CAISESVDKGNTIYF
clone size: few; J gene: TRBJ2-1; CDR3 length: 15; V gene: TRBV20-1; D gene: TRBD1; CDR3 DNA: TGCAGTGCCCCTCCCCGGGACAGGGGAACCAATGAGCAGTTCTTC; CDR3 protein: CSAPPRDRGTNEQFF
clone size: few; J gene: TRBJ2-2; CDR3 length: 14; V gene: TRBV9; D gene: NA; CDR3 DNA: TGTGCCAGCAGCGTAGACCGGGCCACCGGGGAGCTGTTTTTT; CDR3 protein: CASSVDRATGELFF
clone size: few; J gene: TRBJ2-2; CDR3 length: 14; V gene: TRBV2; D gene: NA; CDR3 DNA: TGTGCCAGCAGTGAGCCAGATAACACCGGGGAGCTGTTTTTT; CDR3 protein: CASSEPDNTGELFF
clone size: NA; J gene: TRBJ1-2; CDR3 length: 12; V gene: TRBV27; D gene: NA; CDR3 DNA: TGTGCCAGCAGTTTCAAGGGGTCGGGCTACACCTTC; CDR3 protein: CASSFKGSGYTF
clone size: few; J gene: TRBJ2-1; CDR3 length: 12; V gene: TRBV10-3; D gene: NA; CDR3 DNA: TGTGCCATCAGTGCAGGGGCGGGGGAGCAGTTCTTC; CDR3 protein: CAISAGAGEQFF
clone size: few; J gene: TRBJ2-5; CDR3 length: 16; V gene: TRBV7-2; D gene: NA; CDR3 DNA: TGTGCCAGCAGCTTCGCAGGGGGGCTCAATTCAGAGACCCAGTACTTC; CDR3 protein: CASSFAGGLNSETQYF
clone size: many; J gene: TRBJ2-5; CDR3 length: 13; V gene: TRBV20-1; D gene: NA; CDR3 DNA: TGCAGTGCCAACAGGGCGTACCAAGAGACCCAGTACTTC; CDR3 protein: CSANRAYQETQYF
clone size: few; J gene: TRBJ2-5; CDR3 length: 14; V gene: TRBV7-2; D gene: NA; CDR3 DNA: TGTGCCAGCAGCTCACCCCCCAGGGCGGAGACCCAGTACTTC; CDR3 protein: CASSSPPRAETQYF
clone size: NA; J gene: TRBJ2-1; CDR3 length: 12; V gene: TRBV29-1; D gene: TRBD2; CDR3 DNA: TGCAGCGCAAAACTAGCGGACAATGAGCAGTTCTTC; CDR3 protein: CSAKLADNEQFF
clone size: few; J gene: TRBJ2-7; CDR3 length: 15; V gene: TRBV20-1; D gene: TRBD2; CDR3 DNA: TGCAGTGCTAGAGATCGCCTAGCGGGAGTTGGCGAGCAGTACTTC; CDR3 protein: CSARDRLAGVGEQYF
clone size: NA; J gene: TRBJ1-2; CDR3 length: 17; V gene: TRBV7-8; D gene: NA; CDR3 DNA: TGTGCCAGCAGCTTCACAAGACAGGCGGTATCTAACTATGGCTACACCTTC; CDR3 protein: CASSFTRQAVSNYGYTF
clone size: NA; J gene: TRBJ2-1; CDR3 length: 12; V gene: TRBV28; D gene: TRBD2; CDR3 DNA: TGTGCCAGCATCACGGGGGGGGATGAGCAGTTCTTC; CDR3 protein: CASITGGDEQFF
clone size: many; J gene: TRBJ1-3; CDR3 length: 16; V gene: TRBV12-3/TRBV12-4; D gene: NA; CDR3 DNA: TGTGCCAGCAGCCGGGGGTGGTCCTTCTCTGGAAACACCATATATTTT; CDR3 protein: CASSRGWSFSGNTIYF
clone size: many; J gene: TRBJ2-1; CDR3 length: 19; V gene: TRBV24-1; D gene: TRBD2; CDR3 DNA: TGTGCCACCAGTGATTGGCTTGCTAGCGGGACAACGAAACGCAATGAGCAGTTCTTC; CDR3 protein: CATSDWLASGTTKRNEQFF
clone size: NA; J gene: TRBJ2-2; CDR3 length: 14; V gene: TRBV5-1; D gene: NA; CDR3 DNA: TGCGCCAGCAGCATAGACCCGAACACCGGGGAGCTGTTTTTT; CDR3 protein: CASSIDPNTGELFF
clone size: few; J gene: TRBJ2-7; CDR3 length: 14; V gene: TRBV20-1; D gene: NA; CDR3 DNA: TGCAGTGCTAGACGACTAGAGCATCTCTACGAGCAGTACTTC; CDR3 protein: CSARRLEHLYEQYF
clone size: NA; J gene: TRBJ2-7; CDR3 length: 13; V gene: TRBV10-3; D gene: NA; CDR3 DNA: TGTGCCTACACCCGGGTGCTCGGGAACGAGCAGTACTTC; CDR3 protein: CAYTRVLGNEQYF
clone size: few; J gene: TRBJ1-2; CDR3 length: 12; V gene: TRBV29-1; D gene: NA; CDR3 DNA: TGCAGCGTTGCATTGTCCGATAAAGGCTACACCTTC; CDR3 protein: CSVALSDKGYTF
clone size: few; J gene: TRBJ2-3; CDR3 length: 16; V gene: TRBV9; D gene: TRBD2; CDR3 DNA: TGTGCCAGCAGCGTAGAGCTAGCGGGAGCGGCAGATACGCAGTATTTT; CDR3 protein: CASSVELAGAADTQYF
clone size: NA; J gene: TRBJ2-3; CDR3 length: 15; V gene: TRBV29-1; D gene: TRBD2; CDR3 DNA: TGCAGCGTCAGAAGCGGGAGTAGAGGCGCAGATACGCAGTATTTT; CDR3 protein: CSVRSGSRGADTQYF
clone size: few; J gene: TRBJ1-2; CDR3 length: 16; V gene: TRBV4-2; D gene: TRBD1; CDR3 DNA: TGTGCCAGCAGCCAGAACCTTGACAGGGAGGGCTATGGCTACACCTTC; CDR3 protein: CASSQNLDREGYGYTF